A single T cell receptor (beta chain) is shown here with its context. Antigen: not known. Arm-PCR of CDR3 regions with iRepertoire HTBI primers generated TCR beta libraries. Original processing methods: Sequenced samples collectively carried 62 TRBV and 14 TRBJ segments. TCRdb re-called the multiplex PCR reads through MiXCR, storing one row per CDR3 protein. TCRdb's processing, not the study's, gives the V and J calls here. The sample has some 280,000 distinct CDR3 sequences; 20% to 25% are singletons. Trimming cost V 0 bases and J 7 bases, with 10 bases left between them. Germline lookup yields CDR1 LGHNA and CDR2 YSLEER. The CDR3 spans 13 residues. This sample stems from a study of regulatory T cells in long-lasting Graves disease. Study results and caveats: Favored gene segments in persistent disease were TRBV28, TRBJ1-2 and TRBJ2-5. Peripheral blood, not thyroid tissue, was the sole material studied.

As for time point: persistent/refractory GD, antithyroid drugs over 5 years with positive TRAb. Generation of the TCR library employed RNA extracted from PBMCs. An endocrinology department in Xi'an, China, supplied the patients. The gene calls are TRBV4-3 and TRBJ2-7; D gene unclear. The TCR sequence derives from a female donor with Graves disease. This specimen consisted of peripheral blood mononuclear cells (PBMCs), obtained when the disease was refractory, from a patient treated with antithyroid drugs. CDR3 bases: TGCGCCAGCAGCCAAGATCGTCCTCGAGAGCAGTACTTC. Translating gives CASSQDRPREQYF.